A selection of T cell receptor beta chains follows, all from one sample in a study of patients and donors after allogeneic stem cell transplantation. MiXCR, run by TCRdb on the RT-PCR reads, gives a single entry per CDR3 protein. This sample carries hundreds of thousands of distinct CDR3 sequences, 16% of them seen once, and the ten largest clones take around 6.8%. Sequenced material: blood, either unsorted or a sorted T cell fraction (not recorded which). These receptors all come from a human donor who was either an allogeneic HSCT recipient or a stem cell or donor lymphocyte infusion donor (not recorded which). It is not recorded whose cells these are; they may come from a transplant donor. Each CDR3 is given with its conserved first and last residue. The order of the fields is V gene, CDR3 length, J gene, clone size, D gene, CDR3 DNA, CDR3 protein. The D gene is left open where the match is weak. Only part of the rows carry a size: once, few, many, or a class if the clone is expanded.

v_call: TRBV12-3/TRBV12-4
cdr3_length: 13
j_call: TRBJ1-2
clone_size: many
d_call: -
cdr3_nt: TGTGCCAGCAGTTTAGGTGCTGGCTTAGGCTACACCTTC
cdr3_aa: CASSLGAGLGYTF

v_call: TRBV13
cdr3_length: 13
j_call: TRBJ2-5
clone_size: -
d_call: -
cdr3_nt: TGTGCCAGCAGCTCGGCAGGCCAAGAGACCCAGTACTTC
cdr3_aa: CASSSAGQETQYF

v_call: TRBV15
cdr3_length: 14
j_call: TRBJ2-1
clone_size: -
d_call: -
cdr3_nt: TGTGCCACCAGCAGGACTAGGGTTTGGGATGAGCAGTTCTTC
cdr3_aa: CATSRTRVWDEQFF

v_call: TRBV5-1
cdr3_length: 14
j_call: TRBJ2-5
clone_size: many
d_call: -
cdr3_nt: TGCGCCAGCAGCTTGAGCAGGAGGCAAGAGACCCAGTACTTC
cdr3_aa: CASSLSRRQETQYF

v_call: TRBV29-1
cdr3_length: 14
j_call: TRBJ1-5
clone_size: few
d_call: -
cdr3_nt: TGCAGCGTTGGTATGGGGGGAGGCAATCAGCCCCAGCATTTT
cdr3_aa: CSVGMGGGNQPQHF

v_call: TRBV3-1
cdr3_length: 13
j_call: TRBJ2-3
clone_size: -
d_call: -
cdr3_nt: TGTGCCAGCAGCCAAGAACGGAGACAGACGCAGTATTTT
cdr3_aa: CASSQERRQTQYF

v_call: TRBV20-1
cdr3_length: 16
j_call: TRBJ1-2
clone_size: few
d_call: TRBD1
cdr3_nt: TGCAGTGCTAGAAAGGACAGGGGGCGCAGGAACTATGGCTACACCTTC
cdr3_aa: CSARKDRGRRNYGYTF

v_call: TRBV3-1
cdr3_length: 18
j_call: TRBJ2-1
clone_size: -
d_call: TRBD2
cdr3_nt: TGTGCCAGCAGCCAAGATCATATTGCGGGAGACTCCTACAATGAGCAGTTCTTC
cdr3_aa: CASSQDHIAGDSYNEQFF

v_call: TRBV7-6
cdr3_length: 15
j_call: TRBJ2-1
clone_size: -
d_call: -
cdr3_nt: TGTGCCAGCAGCTTAGTGGGCGGCTCCTACAATGAGCAGTTCTTC
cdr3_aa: CASSLVGGSYNEQFF

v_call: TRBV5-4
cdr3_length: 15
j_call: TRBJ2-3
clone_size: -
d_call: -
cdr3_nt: TGTGCCAGCAGCTTGGAGGGCGGGAGCACAGATACGCAGTATTTT
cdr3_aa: CASSLEGGSTDTQYF

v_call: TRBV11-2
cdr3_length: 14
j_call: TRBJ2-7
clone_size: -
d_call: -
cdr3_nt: TGTGCCAGCAGGCCCGGGACGGGAGCCTACGAGCAGTACTTC
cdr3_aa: CASRPGTGAYEQYF

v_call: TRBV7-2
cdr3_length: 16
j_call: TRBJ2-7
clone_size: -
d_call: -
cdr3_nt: TGTGCCAGCAGCCCCGCGACTAGGCAGAACTCCTACGAGCAGTACTTC
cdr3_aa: CASSPATRQNSYEQYF

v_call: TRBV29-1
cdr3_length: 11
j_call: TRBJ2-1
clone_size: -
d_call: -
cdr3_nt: TGCAGCGTTTTTAGAGTACGCGAGCAGTTCTTC
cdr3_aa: CSVFRVREQFF

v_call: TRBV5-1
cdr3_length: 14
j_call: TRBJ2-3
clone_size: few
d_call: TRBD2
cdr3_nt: TGCGCCAGCTCGCGGGGGGGTTGGACAGATACGCAGTATTTT
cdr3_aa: CASSRGGWTDTQYF

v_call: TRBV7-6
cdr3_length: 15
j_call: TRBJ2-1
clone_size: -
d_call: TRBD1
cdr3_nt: TGTGCCAGCAGCTCGACGGACAGGACCAACAATGAGCAGTTCTTC
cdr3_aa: CASSSTDRTNNEQFF

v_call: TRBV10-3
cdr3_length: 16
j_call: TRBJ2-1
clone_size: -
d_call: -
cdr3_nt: TGTGCCATCAGTGAGTTGAGGGCAGGGACCTACAATGAGCAGTTCTTC
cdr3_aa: CAISELRAGTYNEQFF

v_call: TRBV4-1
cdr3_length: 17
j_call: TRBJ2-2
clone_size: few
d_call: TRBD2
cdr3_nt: TGCGCCAGCAGCCAAGATCGGGGGGGACTACACACCGGGGAGCTGTTTTTT
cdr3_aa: CASSQDRGGLHTGELFF

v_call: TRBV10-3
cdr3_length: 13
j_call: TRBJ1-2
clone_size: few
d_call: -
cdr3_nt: TGTGCCATCGCCGTCGGTTTCGACTATGGCTACACCTTC
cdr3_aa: CAIAVGFDYGYTF

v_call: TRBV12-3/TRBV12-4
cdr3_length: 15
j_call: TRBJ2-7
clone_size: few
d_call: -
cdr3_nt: TGTGCCAGCAGTTTAAGGGCAGGGAGGAGCACCGAGCAGTACTTC
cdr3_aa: CASSLRAGRSTEQYF

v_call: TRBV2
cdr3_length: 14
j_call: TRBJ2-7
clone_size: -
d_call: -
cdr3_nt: TGTGCCAGCGGCCGAGGGACGGGCAAATACGAGCAGTACTTC
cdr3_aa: CASGRGTGKYEQYF

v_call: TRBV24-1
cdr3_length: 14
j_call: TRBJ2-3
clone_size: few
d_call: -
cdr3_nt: TGTGCCACCAGTGGTACAACTAGCACAGATACGCAGTATTTT
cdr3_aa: CATSGTTSTDTQYF

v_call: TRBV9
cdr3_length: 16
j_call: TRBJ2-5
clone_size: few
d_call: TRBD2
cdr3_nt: TGTGCCAGCAGCGGGGGACTAGCGGGTATCCAAGAGACCCAGTACTTC
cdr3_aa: CASSGGLAGIQETQYF

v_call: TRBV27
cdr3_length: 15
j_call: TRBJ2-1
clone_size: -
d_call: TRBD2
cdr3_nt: TGTGCCAGCAGTTTAACGGGACTAGCCGTACGTGAGCAGTTCTTC
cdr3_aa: CASSLTGLAVREQFF

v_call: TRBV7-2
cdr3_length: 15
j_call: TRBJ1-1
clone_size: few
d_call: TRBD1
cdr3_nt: TGTGCCAGCAGCCGATGGGACAGAGGAATCACTGAAGCTTTCTTT
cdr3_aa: CASSRWDRGITEAFF

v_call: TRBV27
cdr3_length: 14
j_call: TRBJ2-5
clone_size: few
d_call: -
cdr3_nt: TGTGCCAGCAGTTATACCGGGAGCCAGGGGACCCAGTACTTC
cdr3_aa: CASSYTGSQGTQYF

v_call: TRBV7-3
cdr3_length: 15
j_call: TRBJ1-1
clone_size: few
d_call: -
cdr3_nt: TGTGCCAGCAGCTTAATTACCGGCGTGAACACTGAAGCTTTCTTT
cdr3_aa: CASSLITGVNTEAFF

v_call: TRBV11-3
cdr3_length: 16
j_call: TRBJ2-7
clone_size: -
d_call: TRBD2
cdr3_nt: TGTGCCAGCAGCTTAGGCCCGGGACTAGAGGCCTACGAGCAGTACTTC
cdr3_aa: CASSLGPGLEAYEQYF

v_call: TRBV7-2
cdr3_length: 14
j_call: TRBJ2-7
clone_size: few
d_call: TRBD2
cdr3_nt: TGTGCCAGCAGCTTAGCGGGAGGGCGGAACGAGCAGTACTTC
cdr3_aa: CASSLAGGRNEQYF

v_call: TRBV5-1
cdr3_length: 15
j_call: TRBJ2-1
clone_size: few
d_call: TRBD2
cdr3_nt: TGCGCCAGCAGCCTCGGGACTAGCAGAGGCAATGAGCAGTTCTTC
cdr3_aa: CASSLGTSRGNEQFF

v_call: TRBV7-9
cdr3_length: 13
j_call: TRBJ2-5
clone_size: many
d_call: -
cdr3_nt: TGTGCCAGCAGGACAGGGAGGACAGAGACCCAGTACTTC
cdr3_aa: CASRTGRTETQYF

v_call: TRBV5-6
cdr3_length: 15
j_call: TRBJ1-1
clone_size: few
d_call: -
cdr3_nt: TGTGCCAGCAGCCCCGGAGGGTCAGGGGTAACTGAAGCTTTCTTT
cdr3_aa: CASSPGGSGVTEAFF

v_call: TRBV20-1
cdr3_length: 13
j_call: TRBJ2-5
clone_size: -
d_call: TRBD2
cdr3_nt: TGCAGTGCTAGACTAGCGGGAGGAGAGACCCAGTACTTC
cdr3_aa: CSARLAGGETQYF

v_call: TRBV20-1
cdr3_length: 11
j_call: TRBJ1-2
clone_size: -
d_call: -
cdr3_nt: TGCAGTGCTAGGGGTCTTGAGGGCTACACCTTC
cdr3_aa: CSARGLEGYTF

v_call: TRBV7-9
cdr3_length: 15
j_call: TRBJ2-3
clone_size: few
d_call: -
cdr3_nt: TGTGCCAGCAGCTTAGGACCTTCTAGCACAGATACGCAGTATTTT
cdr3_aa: CASSLGPSSTDTQYF

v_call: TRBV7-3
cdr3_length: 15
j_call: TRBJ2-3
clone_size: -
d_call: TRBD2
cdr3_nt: TGTGCCAGCAGCTTAATGGGGGGGGGTGGAGATACGCAGTATTTT
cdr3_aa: CASSLMGGGGDTQYF

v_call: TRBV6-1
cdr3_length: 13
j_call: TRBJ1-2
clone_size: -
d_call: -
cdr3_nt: TGTGCCAGCAGTCGCCGGGCCCCCTATGGCTACACCTTC
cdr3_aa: CASSRRAPYGYTF

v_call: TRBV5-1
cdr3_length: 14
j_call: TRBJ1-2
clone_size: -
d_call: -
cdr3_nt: TGCGCCAGCAGCTTGACTTCACGGCTCTATGGCTACACCTTC
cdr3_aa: CASSLTSRLYGYTF

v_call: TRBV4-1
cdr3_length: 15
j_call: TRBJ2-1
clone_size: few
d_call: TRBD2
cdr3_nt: TGCGCCAGCAGCCCGCGACTAGCGGAAGGGAATGAGCAGTTCTTC
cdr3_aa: CASSPRLAEGNEQFF

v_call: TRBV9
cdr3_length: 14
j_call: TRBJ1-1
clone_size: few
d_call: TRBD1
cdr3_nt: TGTGCCAGCAGCCCCCGACAGGGGTACACTGAAGCTTTCTTT
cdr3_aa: CASSPRQGYTEAFF

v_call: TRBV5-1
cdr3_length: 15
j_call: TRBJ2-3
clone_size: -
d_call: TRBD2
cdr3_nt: TGCGCCAGCAGCTCTAGCGGGGGGAGAGCAGATACGCAGTATTTT
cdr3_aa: CASSSSGGRADTQYF

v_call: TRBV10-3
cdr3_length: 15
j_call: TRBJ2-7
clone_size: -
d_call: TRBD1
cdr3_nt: TGTGCCATCAGAGGGGGACAGGGTATAACCTACGAGCAGTACTTC
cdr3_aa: CAIRGGQGITYEQYF

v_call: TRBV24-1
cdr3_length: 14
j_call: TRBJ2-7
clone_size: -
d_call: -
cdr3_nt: TGTGCCACCAGTGACCCGGGGCAGACGAACGAGCAGTACTTC
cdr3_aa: CATSDPGQTNEQYF

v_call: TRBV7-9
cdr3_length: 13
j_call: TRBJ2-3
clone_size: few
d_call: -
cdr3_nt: TGTGCCAGCAGCCTCGTTTTCCCAGATACGCAGTATTTT
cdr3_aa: CASSLVFPDTQYF

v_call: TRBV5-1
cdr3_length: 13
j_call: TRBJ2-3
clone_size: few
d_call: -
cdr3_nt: TGCGCCACTTCCTTCCAGCGCACAGATACGCAGTATTTT
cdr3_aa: CATSFQRTDTQYF

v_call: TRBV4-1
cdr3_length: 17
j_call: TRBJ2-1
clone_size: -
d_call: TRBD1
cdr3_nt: TGCGCCAGCAGCCAAGATCGACAGGGGAGTCCCAACAATGAGCAGTTCTTC
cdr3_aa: CASSQDRQGSPNNEQFF

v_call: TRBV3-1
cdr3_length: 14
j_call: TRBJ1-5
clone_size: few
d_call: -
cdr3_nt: TGTGCCAGCAGCCAGAGGCCCCGCAATCAGCCCCAGCATTTT
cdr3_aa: CASSQRPRNQPQHF

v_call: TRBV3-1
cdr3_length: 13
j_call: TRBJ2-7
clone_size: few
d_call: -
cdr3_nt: TGTGCCAGCAGCAAACTGGGAGTTTACGAGCAGTACTTC
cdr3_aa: CASSKLGVYEQYF

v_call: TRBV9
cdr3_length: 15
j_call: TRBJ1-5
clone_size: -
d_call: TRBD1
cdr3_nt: TGTGCCAGCAGCCCCCAGGACAGGTTAAATCAGCCCCAGCATTTT
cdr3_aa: CASSPQDRLNQPQHF

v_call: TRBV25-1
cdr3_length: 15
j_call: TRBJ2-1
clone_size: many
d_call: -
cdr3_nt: TGTGCCAGCAGTGAGTCAGTCAGCTCCTACAATGAGCAGTTCTTC
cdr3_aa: CASSESVSSYNEQFF

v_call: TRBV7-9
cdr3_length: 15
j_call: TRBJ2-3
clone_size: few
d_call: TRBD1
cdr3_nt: TGTGCCAGCACCCGGGGACAGCCGGGGACAGATACGCAGTATTTT
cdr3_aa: CASTRGQPGTDTQYF

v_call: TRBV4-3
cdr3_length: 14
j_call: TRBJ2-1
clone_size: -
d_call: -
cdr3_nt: TGCGCCAGCAGCCCCACTATCCTGGTCTTTCAGCAGTTCTTC
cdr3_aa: CASSPTILVFQQFF

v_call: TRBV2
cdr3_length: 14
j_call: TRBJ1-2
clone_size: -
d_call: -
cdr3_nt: TGTGCCAGCAGTGAAATCGGGACGGTGTATGGCTACACCTTC
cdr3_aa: CASSEIGTVYGYTF

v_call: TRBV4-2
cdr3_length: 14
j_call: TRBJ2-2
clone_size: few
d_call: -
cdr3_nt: TGTGCCAGCAGCGACCGGGTCGAGACCGGGGAGCTGTTTTTT
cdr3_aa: CASSDRVETGELFF